The next 6 T cell receptor beta chains were all read from a single sample in a study of tumor and adjacent non-tumor tissue in lung cancer. RNA was extracted from bulk tissue without any cell sorting. The normal lung tissue was taken more than 3 cm from the tumor edge. TCRbeta libraries were built with three rounds of nested PCR, modified from ARM-PCR. In TCRdb, the multiplex PCR reads were re-called with MiXCR into one record per CDR3 protein. The sample gives about 100,000 distinct CDR3 sequences, less than 75% of which show up once; around 20% is in the top ten. The sample was distant non-tumor lung tissue. Receptor source: a man younger than 45 with non-small cell lung cancer.

As for this clonotype: A much larger clone sits a single nucleotide away, making a read error possible. Here the CDR3 omits its conserved ending phenylalanine or tryptophan, so a read error is the likely source. This chain joins TRBV7-9 and TRBJ2-2; D remains unclear. Trimming shortened V by 2 bases and J by 0 bases, and 10 bases separated the two germline ends. Germline values: CDR1 SEHNR, CDR2 FQNEAQ (reference sequence). The CDR3 length is 16 residues. The chain's CDR3 is CASSLTPAANTGELFI. The CDR3 region has the DNA TGTGCCAGCAGCTTAACTCCGGCCGCGAACACCGGGGAGCTGTTTATT.

In the case of this clonotype: Relative to the germline gene, one junction end is altered; a read error may explain this. This chain uses TRBV11-2 with TRBJ2-1; the D gene is possibly TRBD2 (5 bases). Germline V gene sequence: CDR1 SGHAT, CDR2 FQNNGV. The CDR3 covers 13 residues. The CDR3 nucleotides are TGTACCAGCAGCTCTATACGCCGGGATCAGCAGTTCTTC. Translation gives CTSSSIRRDQQFF.

Concerning this clonotype: Germline and junction disagree at one end, which may indicate a read error. The chain couples TRBV20-1 to TRBJ2-3, with D tentatively TRBD2 (6 bases). The CDR3 is made up of 12 amino acids. Germline loops: CDR1 DFQATT, CDR2 SNEGSKA (reference sequence). The CDR3 DNA sequence: TGCAGTGCTAGACCCGGGGGAGGTACGCAGTACTTT. Residues: CSARPGGGTQYF.

In its sample, this clonotype ranks as medium-sized. V and J are TRBV20-1 and TRBJ2-7; 9 bases fit TRBD2. J lost 4 bases, V lost 7 bases, and 8 bases had no gene match. From germline, CDR1 is DFQATT and CDR2 SNEGSKA (reference sequence). This CDR3 spans 13 amino acids. The CDR3 DNA is TGCAGTGTAGGCGGGAGGGCCGAATACGAGCAGTACTTC. Amino acids: CSVGGRAEYEQYF.

As for this clonotype: This sequence may be a read error, since a much larger clone differs from it by one base. This rearrangement joins TRBV4-1 to TRBJ2-7; 7 bases line up with TRBD2. Germline V gene sequence: CDR1 MGHRA, CDR2 YSYEKL. There are 14 residues in the CDR3. The V segment lost 5 bases and the J segment 3 bases; nucleotides outside the gene matches: 7. The CDR3: CASSSLPGGYEQYF. CDR3 DNA: TGCGCCAGCAGCTCCCTCCCGGGAGGCTACGAGCAGTACTTC.

For this clonotype: One end of the junction fails to match germline, which may point to a read error. The V call is TRBV12-3 or TRBV12-4, the J call TRBJ1-5; D ambiguous. The CDR3 covers 15 residues. In DNA form, the CDR3 reads TGTGTCAGCAGTGTTTTTGGGGTTTGCAATCAGCCCCAGCATTTT. This codes for CVSSVFGVCNQPQHF.